This T cell receptor (beta chain) originates from a study of identifying expanded T cells in peripheral blood. The assay was immunoSEQ multiplex PCR, and TCRdb's table has in-frame clones only and misses some. This table has 75,000 to 95,000 clones, roughly 84% appearing once. The origin of this receptor is a person aged 18-70 years in good health. The material sequenced was blood.

The CDR3, as DNA: TGTGCCAGCAGCTGGGGACAGGGTGCCGATGGCTACACCTTC. Its translation is CASSWGQGADGYTF. The genes are TRBV7-9 and TRBJ1-2, with 9 nucleotides matching TRBD1. The germline V gene has CDR1 SEHNR and CDR2 FQNEAQ (reference sequence). The CDR3 totals 14 residues. V shed 4 bases, J shed 6 bases, and the junction held 6 bases outside the gene matches.